These T cell receptor beta chains were read from a single sample in a study of blood T cell repertoires in COVID-19. The assay was immunoSEQ multiplex PCR, and TCRdb's table has in-frame clones only and misses some. This sample carries over 200,000 clones, 80% to 95% of them seen once, and the ten largest clones take 2.6%. Sequencing was carried out using peripheral blood. These receptors came from a person in their late teens or twenties with COVID-19, enrolled during active disease. CDR3s include the opening cysteine and the closing phenylalanine or tryptophan. A D gene is named only where the DNA matches it firmly. Not all rows give a size; the values are once, few, many and, for expanded clones, a class.

TRBD2	TRBV5-4	TRBJ2-3	NA	14	CASSTRTSEDTQYF	TGTGCCAGCAGCACCCGGACTAGCGAGGATACGCAGTATTTT
NA	TRBV5-1	TRBJ2-7	NA	13	CASSLYSTYEQYF	TGCGCCAGCAGCTTGTACAGTACCTACGAGCAGTACTTC
TRBD2	TRBV4-3	TRBJ2-1	NA	17	CASSQSPSGREGYEQFF	TGCGCCAGCAGCCAGTCCCCCTCAGGGCGGGAGGGCTATGAGCAGTTCTTC
NA	TRBV3-1/TRBV3-2	TRBJ2-4	NA	15	CASSHHGISKNIQYF	TGTGCCAGCAGCCACCACGGGATCTCTAAAAACATTCAGTACTTC
TRBD1	TRBV4-3	TRBJ2-2	NA	17	CASSQGGTGEITGELFF	TGCGCCAGCAGCCAAGGGGGGACAGGGGAAATCACCGGGGAGCTGTTTTTT
NA	TRBV9	TRBJ2-2	NA	17	CASSPRGGRDNTGELFF	TGTGCCAGCAGCCCGAGGGGGGGACGCGATAACACCGGGGAGCTGTTTTTT
TRBD2	TRBV5-6	TRBJ2-1	few	17	CASREIAGGSSYNEQFF	TGTGCCAGCAGGGAGATAGCGGGAGGGAGCTCCTACAATGAGCAGTTCTTC
NA	TRBV19	TRBJ1-1	NA	15	CASSPAGGHATEAFF	TGTGCCAGTAGTCCTGCCGGGGGGCATGCCACTGAAGCTTTCTTT
TRBD1	TRBV27	TRBJ1-3	NA	14	CASSSRQGTNTIYF	TGTGCCAGCAGCTCACGACAGGGGACAAACACCATATATTTT
NA	TRBV2	TRBJ2-5	NA	15	CASSEGFGGQETQYF	TGTGCCAGCAGTGAAGGTTTCGGAGGGCAAGAGACCCAGTACTTC
NA	TRBV5-1	TRBJ2-4	NA	17	CASSLAGGPLAKNIQYF	TGCGCCAGCAGCTTGGCCGGGGGACCCCTAGCCAAAAACATTCAGTACTTC
NA	TRBV4-1	TRBJ1-1	NA	16	CASSQETGRLNTEAFF	TGCGCCAGCAGCCAAGAAACAGGCAGGTTGAACACTGAAGCTTTCTTT
TRBD1	TRBV11-2	TRBJ1-1	once	14	CASSLGQINTEAFF	TGTGCCAGCAGCTTGGGACAGATCAACACTGAAGCTTTCTTT
NA	TRBV9	TRBJ2-1	NA	13	CASSTEGYNEQFF	TGTGCCAGCAGCACCGAGGGCTACAATGAGCAGTTCTTC
TRBD1	TRBV4-1	TRBJ2-7	NA	15	CASSQAQGGRDEQYF	TGCGCCAGCAGCCAAGCCCAAGGGGGCCGTGACGAGCAGTACTTC
NA	TRBV6-4	TRBJ2-1	NA	15	CASSDSTGGNNEQFF	TGTGCCAGCAGTGACTCTACCGGGGGTAACAATGAGCAGTTCTTC
NA	TRBV5-1	TRBJ2-3	NA	15	CASSPGNPNTDTQYF	TGCGCCAGCAGCCCCGGTAATCCCAACACAGATACGCAGTATTTT
NA	TRBV9	TRBJ2-1	NA	15	CASSSAGTGYNEQFF	TGTGCCAGCAGCTCCGCCGGGACTGGGTACAATGAGCAGTTCTTC
TRBD2	TRBV10-3	TRBJ2-1	NA	13	CAISEPAGDEQFF	TGTGCCATCAGTGAGCCAGCGGGAGATGAGCAGTTCTTC
NA	TRBV11-2	TRBJ2-7	NA	12	CASSLASGEQYF	TGTGCCAGCAGCTTAGCCTCCGGGGAGCAGTACTTC
TRBD1	TRBV30	TRBJ2-3	NA	13	CASGQVASDTQYF	TGTGCCTCTGGACAGGTGGCATCAGATACGCAGTATTTT
NA	TRBV27	TRBJ1-1	NA	14	CASSLSGGDTEAFF	TGTGCCAGCAGTTTATCAGGGGGGGACACTGAAGCTTTCTTT
TRBD1	TRBV7-7	TRBJ2-2	NA	16	CASSFDLGQGAGELFF	TGTGCTAGCAGCTTCGATCTAGGACAGGGAGCCGGGGAGCTGTTTTTT
TRBD1	TRBV19	TRBJ2-1	NA	18	CASSMNLMGQGSYNEQFF	TGTGCCAGTAGTATGAATTTGATGGGACAGGGTTCCTACAATGAGCAGTTCTTC
TRBD2	TRBV7-3	TRBJ2-1	NA	16	CASSLTKLAGWGEQFF	TGTGCCAGCAGCTTAACGAAGCTAGCGGGATGGGGTGAGCAGTTCTTC
NA	TRBV24-1	TRBJ2-5	NA	12	CATSDFSGTQYF	TGTGCCACCAGTGATTTCTCGGGGACCCAGTACTTC
TRBD2	TRBV13	TRBJ2-3	NA	18	CASSGSVLAGGPSDTQYF	TGTGCCAGCAGCGGATCAGTACTAGCGGGAGGGCCCTCCGATACGCAGTATTTT
TRBD1	TRBV29-1	TRBJ1-2	NA	11	CSVRTGEGYTF	TGCAGCGTTAGGACAGGGGAAGGCTACACCTTC
TRBD1	TRBV2	TRBJ1-1	NA	13	CASRGTENTEAFF	TGTGCCAGCAGGGGGACAGAGAACACTGAAGCTTTCTTT
TRBD1	TRBV5-4	TRBJ1-2	once	14	CASTSDRTYYGYTF	TGTGCCAGCACCTCGGACAGGACTTACTATGGCTACACCTTC
NA	TRBV28	TRBJ1-1	NA	14	CASSLLVGGTEAFF	TGTGCCAGCAGTTTATTAGTCGGTGGTACTGAAGCTTTCTTT
TRBD2	TRBV2	TRBJ2-1	NA	17	CASSDPVSGLAVDEQFF	TGTGCCAGCAGTGATCCGGTTAGCGGGTTAGCGGTGGATGAGCAGTTCTTC
TRBD2	TRBV18	TRBJ2-1	NA	13	CASSPSSGSEQFF	TGTGCCAGCTCACCAAGTAGCGGGAGCGAGCAGTTCTTC
NA	TRBV7-8	TRBJ2-1	NA	13	CASSPPQGLAQFF	TGTGCCAGCAGCCCTCCACAGGGTCTTGCGCAGTTCTTC
TRBD2	TRBV6-5	TRBJ2-7	NA	15	CASRSGTSGAYEQYF	TGTGCCAGCAGGTCCGGGACTAGCGGGGCCTACGAGCAGTACTTC
TRBD1	TRBV19	TRBJ2-3	NA	14	CASARTGTTDTQYF	TGTGCCAGTGCTCGGACAGGGACCACAGATACGCAGTATTTT
NA	TRBV18	TRBJ1-3	NA	14	CASSPEGRGNTIYF	TGTGCCAGCTCACCAGAGGGTAGAGGAAACACCATATATTTT
NA	TRBV7-9	TRBJ2-7	NA	15	CASSSLAVLSYEQYF	TGTGCCAGCAGCTCCTTAGCGGTTCTCTCCTACGAGCAGTACTTC
NA	TRBV9	TRBJ1-2	few	14	CASSPQGANYGYTF	TGTGCCAGCAGCCCCCAAGGGGCTAACTATGGCTACACCTTC
TRBD1	TRBV6-5	TRBJ1-5	NA	15	CASRYGTDSNQPQHF	TGTGCCAGCAGATATGGGACAGATAGCAATCAGCCCCAGCATTTT
NA	TRBV7-8	TRBJ2-1	NA	12	CASSLRGWEQFF	TGTGCCAGCAGCTTACGGGGTTGGGAGCAGTTCTTC
NA	TRBV19	TRBJ2-7	few	14	CASSMAPGSYEQYF	TGTGCCAGTAGTATGGCACCGGGTTCCTACGAGCAGTACTTC
NA	TRBV5-4	TRBJ1-6	NA	15	CASSFRGLRDSPLHF	TGTGCCAGCAGCTTTAGGGGACTAAGGGATTCACCCCTCCACTTT
TRBD1	TRBV7-9	TRBJ2-5	NA	14	CASSAASGGETQYF	TGTGCCAGCAGCGCAGCTTCAGGGGGAGAGACCCAGTACTTC
TRBD2	TRBV9	TRBJ2-7	NA	15	CASSPGGALAGEQYF	TGTGCCAGCAGCCCAGGGGGTGCGCTAGCGGGAGAGCAGTACTTC
NA	TRBV28	TRBJ1-4	NA	14	CASSTGPTNEKLFF	TGTGCCAGCAGTACAGGACCAACTAATGAAAAACTGTTTTTT